Listed here are 17 T cell receptor beta chains from one sample, sequenced in a study of spatial heterogeneity in lung cancer. Study results and caveats: For expanded intratumoral alpha and beta TCRs, counts tracked tumor mutation counts.

What these receptors recognize is not known. As to time point: sample taken at primary tumor resection. One entry per CDR3 protein, called by TCRdb with MiXCR from the 5' RACE reads. The sample carries 7,500 to 8,500 distinct CDR3 sequences, 9.6% recorded once. Sequences were derived from lung tumor tissue, sampled at surgery. Receptors were obtained from a male donor with early-stage non-small cell lung cancer.

By sample share, this clonotype is medium-sized. The chain recombines TRBV10-3 with TRBJ2-7; D remains unclear. Per germline, CDR1 ENHRY and CDR2 SYGVKD. The CDR3 is made up of 13 amino acids. Trimming removed 0 bases from V and 6 bases from J, with 9 bases in between. CDR3 nucleotide sequence: TGTGCCATCAGTGAGTCGGGAAATGGCGAGCAGTACTTC. Translated, it gives CAISESGNGEQYF.

This clonotype was observed many times. This chain joins TRBV6-2 or TRBV6-3 and TRBJ2-1; 8 nucleotides line up with TRBD2. The CDR3 sequence is 14 residues long. Trimming cost V 7 bases and J 7 bases; bases outside gene matches: 9. CDR1 and CDR2 (germline): MNHEY, SVGEGT. CDR3 sequence reads: CASIPSGGKNEQFF. CDR3 DNA: TGTGCCAGCATTCCTTCGGGGGGGAAGAATGAGCAGTTCTTC.

This clonotype was picked up many times. The chain employs TRBV27 and TRBJ2-7; D gene unclear. The CDR3 consists of 12 residues. V lost 3 bases and J lost 1, with 4 bases in between. Germline V CDR1 and CDR2: MNHEY, SMNVEV (reference sequence). The CDR3 reads CASSLGSYEQYV. The CDR3 region has the DNA TGTGCCAGCAGTTTGGGATCCTACGAGCAGTACGTC.

This clonotype was seen repeatedly, ten times or more. This chain joins TRBV6-6 and TRBJ1-1; D is possibly TRBD1 (5 bases). This CDR3 is 15 amino acids long. Germline CDR1 and CDR2: MNHNY and SVGAGI (reference sequence). With 6 bases removed from V and 1 base from J, the gap between germline ends came to 15 bases. The CDR3 reads CASSPGGRENTEAFF. The DNA for the CDR3 is TGTGCCAGCAGCCCTGGGGGGAGGGAGAACACTGAAGCTTTCTTT.

This clonotype is termed medium-sized. The chain links TRBV19 to TRBJ1-2; 7 nucleotides agree with TRBD1. The V and J ends lost 4 bases and 7 bases, in that order; junction bases with no gene match: 15. Germline CDR1 reads LNHDA; CDR2 reads SQIVND (reference sequence). The CDR3 is made up of 16 amino acids. CDR3 DNA sequence: TGTGCCAGTAGTACAAACAGGGGTTCGGCGTATGGTGGCTACACCTTC. Translation: CASSTNRGSAYGGYTF.

This clonotype is medium-sized by share. V and J are TRBV4-1 and TRBJ2-7; 9 positions agree with TRBD1. V shed 2 bases, J shed 3 bases, and the junction held 17 bases outside the gene matches. The CDR3 has 19 amino acids. Germline CDR1 is MGHRA and CDR2 is YSYEKL. CDR3 sequence: CASSQSRDRVGSNVYEQYF. The CDR3 DNA sequence: TGCGCCAGCAGCCAATCCCGGGACAGGGTCGGGAGTAATGTCTACGAGCAGTACTTC.

This clonotype was seen many times. The chain is built from TRBV6-1 and TRBJ2-3; 12 nucleotides align to TRBD2. CDR3 size: 15 residues. CDR1 is MNHNS and CDR2 is SASEGT in the germline V gene. With 5 bases clipped from V and 1 base from J, the junction kept 1 base outside the gene matches. This CDR3 is CASSWTSGGTDTQYF. For the CDR3, the DNA is TGTGCCAGCAGTTGGACTAGCGGGGGCACAGATACGCAGTATTTT.

This clonotype has at least ten counts. The chain recombines TRBV5-4 with TRBJ2-5; TRBD1 is a possible D gene (6 bases). V was clipped by 4 bases and J by 3 bases, with 16 bases between them. The CDR3 consists of 15 residues. The V gene's germline CDR1 is SGHNT and CDR2 YYREEE (reference sequence). The CDR3 region is CASSPRTVKEETQYF. The CDR3 DNA reads TGTGCCAGCAGCCCAAGGACAGTAAAGGAAGAGACCCAGTACTTC.

This clonotype was detected many times. The chain combines TRBV12-3 or TRBV12-4 with TRBJ2-3; 7 positions agree with TRBD1. The CDR3 extends over 15 amino acids. Trimming cost V 3 bases and J 3 bases; bases outside gene matches: 6. CDR3: CASSLAGGRTDTQYF. The CDR3 coding sequence is TGTGCCAGCAGTTTGGCAGGGGGTCGGACAGATACGCAGTATTTT.

This clonotype was found many times. The chain couples TRBV7-8 to TRBJ1-6; D is perhaps TRBD1 (6 bases). The CDR3 length is 17 residues. V gave up 2 bases and J gave up 6 bases, with 17 bases separating them. Germline CDR1 and CDR2: SGHVS and FQNEAQ. CDR3 bases: TGTGCCAGCAGCTTAACACCGGGACACAGGAGTAATTCACCCCTCCACTTT. Protein: CASSLTPGHRSNSPLHF.

The table lists this clonotype with many counts. J is TRBJ2-7 and V is TRBV6-1; D unresolved. The ends were cut back, 3 bases at V and 9 bases at J, with 15 bases in the middle. CDR1 is MNHNS and CDR2 is SASEGT in the germline V gene. This CDR3 region has 13 residues. CDR3 in amino acids: CASSDWTLAGQYF. DNA for the CDR3: TGTGCCAGCAGTGATTGGACGCTCGCCGGGCAGTACTTC.

This clonotype was found many times. This chain connects TRBV6-5 to TRBJ1-1; 9 bases fit TRBD1. The junction had 9 bases not matched to a gene; V was cut back by 4 bases and J by 6 bases. The CDR3 covers 15 residues. Germline V lookup: CDR1 MNHEY, CDR2 SVGAGI. The CDR3 DNA follows: TGTGCCAGCAGTTTGTCTTCACAGGGGGCGGCTGAAGCTTTCTTT. Translating gives CASSLSSQGAAEAFF.

The sample holds many counts of this clonotype. The V gene is TRBV6-6, the J gene TRBJ1-1, with unresolved D. The CDR3 totals 14 residues. Germline values: CDR1 MNHNY, CDR2 SVGAGI (reference sequence). V was clipped by 2 bases and J by 4 bases, with 11 bases between them. The CDR3 is CASSYIPRSTEAFF. CDR3 nucleotide sequence: TGTGCCAGCAGTTACATTCCGAGGTCCACTGAAGCTTTCTTT.

This clonotype was counted ten times or more. The rearrangement uses TRBV28 and TRBJ2-1; the D gene is possibly TRBD1 (6 bases). Deletions cut 6 bases from V and 5 bases from J, with 11 bases between. Looked up from germline, CDR1 is MDHEN and CDR2 is SYDVKM. The CDR3 has 13 residues. The CDR3 protein is CASREQGNNEQFF. CDR3 DNA sequence: TGTGCCAGCAGGGAACAGGGTAACAATGAGCAGTTCTTC.

This clonotype is judged large. The chain uses TRBV6-6 and TRBJ2-2; 10 nucleotides agree with TRBD2. CDR3 length: 18 residues. The germline CDR1 and CDR2 sequences are MNHNY and SVGAGI (reference sequence). V gave up 0 bases and J gave up 3 bases; unmatched junction bases: 7. The CDR3 nucleotides are TGTGCCAGCAGTTACTCAGCCCTAGCGGGAGCTCACACCGGGGAGCTGTTTTTT. This sequence encodes CASSYSALAGAHTGELFF.

Many counts were recorded for this clonotype. The rearrangement uses TRBV3-1 and TRBJ2-1, with 14 bases that match TRBD2. This CDR3 has 15 amino acids. CDR1 LGHDT and CDR2 YNNKEL come from the germline V gene (reference sequence). Trimming removed 4 bases from V and 5 bases from J; junction bases left unmatched: 1. As DNA, the CDR3 is TGTGCCAGCAGCCCGGGACTAGCGGGGGACAATGAGCAGTTCTTC. This translates into CASSPGLAGDNEQFF.

The chain joins TRBV29-1 to TRBJ1-1; D is ambiguous. Trimming stripped 5 bases from V and 6 bases from J, with 10 bases between. Per the germline V gene, CDR1 is SQVTM and CDR2 is ANQGSEA. This CDR3 is 11 amino acids long. The chain's CDR3 is CSVIDIPEAFF. CDR3 bases: TGCAGCGTTATTGACATTCCTGAAGCTTTCTTT.